The 25 T cell receptor beta chains listed next were all sequenced from one sample in a study of TIL therapy for anti-PD-1-resistant metastatic lung cancer. Described time point: pre-treatment sample, taken before nivolumab and TIL therapy. The immunoSEQ assay was v3. Sequencing was performed with immunoSEQ multiplex PCR; in TCRdb, only in-frame clones are kept and a portion is missing. The repertoire holds more than 35,000 clones, with around four fifths as singletons. This material consisted of blood, taken at baseline. These receptors were taken from a person aged 25 to 79 with non-small cell lung cancer.

This clone was recorded only once. The chain couples TRBV19 to TRBJ2-1; D unresolved. The germline gives CDR1 LNHDA, CDR2 SQIVND (reference sequence). Trimming stripped 5 bases from V and 9 bases from J, with 14 bases between. The CDR3 totals 13 residues. CDR3 sequence reads: CASSFISSSEQFF. The CDR3 coding sequence is TGTGCCAGTAGTTTTATTAGTAGTAGTGAGCAGTTCTTC.

The V and J genes are TRBV5-1 and TRBJ2-3, with 13 nucleotides matching TRBD2. The germline V gene has CDR1 SGHRS and CDR2 YFSETQ. This CDR3 has 20 residues. The J segment lost 4 bases and the V segment lost 2 bases, leaving 16 bases of the junction unmatched. CDR3 residues: CASSFYQTSGGAGVSDTQYF. The CDR3, as DNA: TGCGCCAGCAGCTTCTACCAAACTAGCGGGGGGGCAGGAGTCTCAGATACGCAGTATTTT.

This clone was picked up one time. The chain is built from TRBV27 and TRBJ2-1; 7 nucleotides align to TRBD1. The CDR3 extends over 15 amino acids. The germline gives CDR1 MNHEY, CDR2 SMNVEV (reference sequence). The V segment lost 6 bases and the J segment 5 bases; nucleotides outside the gene matches: 10. The CDR3 sequence: CASRRSGQRNNEQFF. CDR3 sequence (DNA): TGTGCCAGCAGGAGATCGGGACAGCGTAACAATGAGCAGTTCTTC.

The chain couples TRBV9 to TRBJ2-5; TRBD2 matches 11 bases. CDR3 length: 15 residues. Germline V lookup: CDR1 SGDLS, CDR2 YYNGEE. With 3 bases clipped from V and 0 bases from J, the junction kept 1 base outside the gene matches. The CDR3 DNA follows: TGTGCCAGCAGCGCTAGCGGGGGGTACCAAGAGACCCAGTACTTC. This gives the protein CASSASGGYQETQYF.

This clone was seen a single time. The CDR3, as DNA: TGTGCCAGCTCCCCTACACAGGGGGCCTACGAGCAGTACTTC. Amino acid sequence: CASSPTQGAYEQYF. The chain employs TRBV18 and TRBJ2-7; 8 bases map to TRBD1. CDR3 length: 14 amino acids. With 6 bases clipped from V and 2 bases from J, the junction kept 6 bases outside the gene matches. CDR1 KGHSH and CDR2 LQKENI come from the germline V gene.

This chain links TRBV7-2 with TRBJ2-3, with 10 bases aligning to TRBD2. Germline CDR1 and CDR2: SGHTA and FQGNSA. After removal of 5 bases from V and 14 bases from J, the junction contained 13 bases not matched to a gene. The CDR3 loop spans 14 amino acids. The DNA for the CDR3 is TGTGCCAGCAGCCAGACCTCCACTAGCGGGGTGGCGTATTTT. The encoded protein is CASSQTSTSGVAYF.

The chain's CDR3 is CASSPRDRLLNTEAFF. CDR3 DNA: TGTGCCAGCAGCCCTCGGGACAGACTATTAAACACTGAAGCTTTCTTT. This chain joins TRBV9 and TRBJ1-1; 7 positions agree with TRBD1. J was trimmed by 2 bases and V by 4 bases; bases with no gene match: 11. Looked up from germline, CDR1 is SGDLS and CDR2 is YYNGEE. The CDR3 totals 16 residues.

The sample holds a few counts of this clone. The chain is built from TRBV30 and TRBJ1-1; perhaps TRBD1 as D (5 bases). Trimming cost V 5 bases and J 7 bases, with 17 bases left between them. There are 13 residues in the CDR3. Germline CDR1 is GTSNPN and CDR2 is SVGIG (reference sequence). CDR3 protein: CAWCPAQGFEAFF. In DNA, the CDR3 is TGTGCCTGGTGCCCGGCCCAGGGATTTGAAGCTTTCTTT.

J is TRBJ1-3 and V is TRBV6-1, with D unresolved. The CDR3 is made up of 16 amino acids. The V gene's germline CDR1 is MNHNS and CDR2 SASEGT. V gave up 2 bases and J gave up 0 bases, with 11 bases separating them. The CDR3 DNA follows: TGTGCCAGCAGTGAATTCGGCCCGAGCTCTGGAAACACCATATATTTT. Translated: CASSEFGPSSGNTIYF.

The J gene is TRBJ2-1, the V gene TRBV12-5, with D tentatively TRBD2 (5 bases). V lost 0 bases and J lost 9, with 9 bases in between. This CDR3 spans 13 amino acids. The germline V gene encodes CDR1 LGHNT and CDR2 FRNRAP. The DNA for the CDR3 is TGTGCTAGTGGTTTGGTCGAGGGAAGTGAGCAGTTCTTC. It codes for CASGLVEGSEQFF. Based on the CDR3 plus reference TRBV12-5 and TRBJ2-1, the full variable domain is DARVTQTPRHKVTEMGQEVTMRCQPILGHNTVFWYRQTMMQGLELLAYFRNRAPLDDSGMPKDRFSAEMPDATLATLKIQPSEPRDSAVYFCASGLVEGSEQFFGPGTRLTVL.

The gene calls are TRBV19 and TRBJ2-7; unclear D gene. Germline V gives CDR1 LNHDA, CDR2 SQIVND (reference sequence). V was cut by 7 bases and J by 2 bases, with 15 bases left in between. The CDR3 runs 14 residues. The CDR3: CASTMTGRAYEQYF. The CDR3 DNA reads TGTGCCAGTACCATGACGGGCCGCGCCTACGAGCAGTACTTC.

The CDR3 loop reads CSVAPAGATGELFF. DNA of the CDR3: TGCAGCGTCGCCCCCGCAGGCGCCACCGGGGAGCTGTTTTTT. The V call is TRBV29-1, the J call TRBJ2-2; D remains ambiguous. V was shortened by 6 bases and J by 4 bases, with 15 bases between the two germline ends. The CDR3 has 14 residues. Germline lookup yields CDR1 SQVTM and CDR2 ANQGSEA.

This clone has just a few counts. The chain employs TRBV30 and TRBJ1-1, with D unresolved. V was clipped by 3 bases and J by 0 bases, with 17 bases between them. The CDR3 covers 16 residues. The germline CDR1 and CDR2 sequences are GTSNPN and SVGIG (reference sequence). In nucleotides, the CDR3 is TGTGCCTGGAGGTCCAGGTCCCGAAGGATGAACACTGAAGCTTTCTTT. As protein: CAWRSRSRRMNTEAFF.

This chain uses TRBV7-8 with TRBJ2-7, with TRBD1 as a possible D gene (6 bases). The V gene lost 2 bases and the J gene lost 3 bases, with 11 bases spanning the gap. CDR1 and CDR2 (germline): SGHVS, FQNEAQ. There are 14 residues in the CDR3. The CDR3 region has the DNA TGTGCCAGCAGCTTAAGGGACATAAACTACGAGCAGTACTTC. It translates to CASSLRDINYEQYF. The full variable domain, in which reference TRBV7-8 and TRBJ2-7 provide the parts outside the CDR3, is GAGVSQSPRYKVAKRGQDVALRCDPISGHVSLFWYQQALGQGPEFLTYFQNEAQLDKSGLPSDRFFAERPEGSVSTLKIQRTQQEDSAVYLCASSLRDINYEQYFGPGTRLTVT.

On this clone itself: One end of the junction is discordant with germline, which a read error may explain. The gene calls are TRBV6-5 and TRBJ1-1; maybe TRBD1 (5 bases). Germline values: CDR1 MNHEY, CDR2 SVGAGI. The CDR3 sequence is 12 residues long. DNA for the CDR3: TGTGCCATCAGTGAGCCTGCTTCAGGGGCTTTCTTT. Its protein is CAISEPASGAFF.

This chain links TRBV28 with TRBJ1-2; the D gene is possibly TRBD1 (6 bases). V was cut by 6 bases and J by 8 bases, with 25 bases left in between. The CDR3 covers 16 residues. Germline loops: CDR1 MDHEN, CDR2 SYDVKM. CDR3 DNA: TGTGCCAGCAGGTCCAATCCTACACAGGGCATAGGCGGCTACACCTTC. This encodes CASRSNPTQGIGGYTF.

This clone was detected a few times. The V gene is TRBV29-1, the J gene TRBJ1-1; possible D gene TRBD1, 5 bases. Germline V gives CDR1 SQVTM, CDR2 ANQGSEA. The CDR3 is 10 amino acids. Trimming took off 7 bases at V and 11 bases at J, with 14 bases between the two ends. DNA for the CDR3: TGCAGCGCTTTGGGGGGAAGCGCTTTCTTT. Its translation is CSALGGSAFF.

This clone was detected a few times. V gene TRBV30 combines with J gene TRBJ1-6; D is possibly TRBD1 (6 bases). CDR1 is GTSNPN and CDR2 is SVGIG in the germline V gene (reference sequence). Trimming pared 4 bases from V and 9 bases from J, leaving 19 bases between. The CDR3 runs 15 residues. The CDR3 coding sequence is TGTGCCTGGATCACTTCCGGGGGGGGCCGTTCACCCCTCCACTTT. Translated, it gives CAWITSGGGRSPLHF.

This chain uses TRBV28 with TRBJ2-5, with 13 bases fitting TRBD2. The V gene's germline CDR1 is MDHEN and CDR2 SYDVKM. V trimming: 8 bases; J trimming: 1 base; junction bases outside the gene matches: 10. This CDR3 is 17 amino acids long. The CDR3 protein is CASQGETSGGTQETQYF. The CDR3, as DNA: TGTGCCAGCCAGGGGGAGACTAGCGGGGGGACCCAAGAGACCCAGTACTTC.

The rearrangement links TRBV6-5 to TRBJ2-7, with unresolved D. Germline CDR1 MNHEY, CDR2 SVGAGI. The V gene lost 0 bases and the J gene lost 1 base, with 13 bases spanning the gap. The CDR3 is 16 residues long. The CDR3 sequence is CASSYSVFGKSYEQYF. The CDR3 DNA follows: TGTGCCAGCAGTTACTCAGTTTTCGGTAAATCCTACGAGCAGTACTTC.

This clone was detected only a few times. This chain uses TRBV4-2 with TRBJ1-1; a weak D match, TRBD1 (6 bases). V gave up 5 bases and J gave up 4 bases, with 14 bases separating them. Germline loops: CDR1 LGHNA, CDR2 YNFKEQ. The length of the CDR3 is 14 residues. As DNA, the CDR3 is TGTGCCAGCAGCGCCACAGGGTATTCCACTGAAGCTTTCTTT. Translating gives CASSATGYSTEAFF.

V gene TRBV6-6 combines with J gene TRBJ2-7; 11 bases align to TRBD1. This CDR3 is 14 amino acids long. Germline-derived CDR1 and CDR2 are MNHNY and SVGAGI (reference sequence). The junction had 5 bases not matched to a gene; V was cut back by 7 bases and J by 3 bases. Here the CDR3 reads CASTSGTGGYEQYF. Written as DNA, the CDR3 is TGTGCCAGCACCTCCGGGACAGGGGGCTACGAGCAGTACTTC.

The chain carries TRBV19 and TRBJ2-7, with 15 positions matching TRBD2. Germline V gene sequence: CDR1 LNHDA, CDR2 SQIVND (reference sequence). V was clipped by 4 bases and J by 2 bases; unmatched bases: 3. This CDR3 spans 16 amino acids. Here the CDR3 reads CASSTGLAGGTYEQYF. CDR3 nucleotide sequence: TGTGCCAGTAGTACGGGACTAGCGGGGGGAACCTACGAGCAGTACTTC.

This chain uses TRBV5-5 with TRBJ1-2, with 9 bases that match TRBD1. Germline CDR1 SGHKS, CDR2 YYEKEE (reference sequence). The CDR3 spans 15 residues. V lost 4 bases, J lost 8 bases, and 12 bases stayed unmatched. The CDR3 DNA is TGTGCCAGCAGCCAAGGGGGACAGGGAGTATGGGGCTACACCTTC. It codes for CASSQGGQGVWGYTF.

The rearrangement uses TRBV15 and TRBJ2-1; 7 nucleotides agree with TRBD2. V gave up 5 bases and J gave up 6 bases; unmatched junction bases: 13. This CDR3 contains 16 residues. Germline-derived CDR1 and CDR2 are LNHNV and YYDKDF (reference sequence). DNA of the CDR3: TGTGCCACCAGCCGGGTGAGGGAGGGCCCAATCAATGAGCAGTTCTTC. It specifies CATSRVREGPINEQFF.